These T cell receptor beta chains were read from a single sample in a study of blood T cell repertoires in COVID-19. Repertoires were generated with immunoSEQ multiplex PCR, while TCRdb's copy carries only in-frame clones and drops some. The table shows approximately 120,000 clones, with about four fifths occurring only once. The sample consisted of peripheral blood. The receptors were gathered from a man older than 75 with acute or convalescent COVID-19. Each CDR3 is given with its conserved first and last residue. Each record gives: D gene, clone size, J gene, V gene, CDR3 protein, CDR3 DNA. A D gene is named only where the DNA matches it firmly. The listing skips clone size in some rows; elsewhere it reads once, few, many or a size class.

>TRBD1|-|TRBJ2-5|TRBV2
CASSETGQETQYF
TGTGCCAGCAGTGAGACAGGGCAAGAGACCCAGTACTTC
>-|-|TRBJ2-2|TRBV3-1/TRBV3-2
CASSQGYRATGELFF
TGTGCCAGCAGCCAAGGCTACAGGGCGACCGGGGAGCTGTTTTTT
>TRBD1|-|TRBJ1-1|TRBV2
CASSEWTGITEAFF
TGTGCCAGCAGTGAATGGACAGGGATCACTGAAGCTTTCTTT
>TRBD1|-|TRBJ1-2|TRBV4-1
CASSQDRDRGRGYTF
TGCGCCAGCAGCCAAGATCGGGACAGGGGCCGTGGCTACACCTTC
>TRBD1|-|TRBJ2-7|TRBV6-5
CASSLGQGSYEQYF
TGTGCCAGCAGCCTTGGACAGGGTTCCTACGAGCAGTACTTC
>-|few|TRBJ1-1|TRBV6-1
CASSEDIRVRTEAFF
TGTGCCAGCAGTGAAGATATCAGGGTGCGGACTGAAGCTTTCTTT
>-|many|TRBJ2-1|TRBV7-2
CASSPTDSYNEQFF
TGTGCCAGCAGTCCTACCGATTCCTACAATGAGCAGTTCTTC
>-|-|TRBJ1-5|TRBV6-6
CASTNGRIVGNQPQHF
TGTGCCAGTACGAATGGGCGAATCGTCGGCAATCAGCCCCAGCATTTT
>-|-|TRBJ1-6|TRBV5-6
CASSLAGSGINSPLHF
TGTGCCAGCAGCTTGGCGGGGTCAGGAATCAATTCACCCCTCCACTTT
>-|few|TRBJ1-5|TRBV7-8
CASRSTGSVNQPQHF
TGTGCCAGCAGATCTACAGGGAGTGTCAATCAGCCCCAGCATTTT
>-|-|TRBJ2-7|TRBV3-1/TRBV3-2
CASSQVSDEQYF
TGTGCCAGCAGCCAAGTCTCGGACGAGCAGTACTTC
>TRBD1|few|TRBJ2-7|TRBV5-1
CASSSRDRGAYEQYF
TGCGCCAGCAGCTCCCGGGACAGGGGAGCCTACGAGCAGTACTTC
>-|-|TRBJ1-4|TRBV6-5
CASSLEQGRGEKLFF
TGTGCCAGCAGTTTGGAACAGGGAAGGGGTGAAAAACTGTTTTTT
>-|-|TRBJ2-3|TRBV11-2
CASSLQGWDTQYF
TGTGCCAGCAGCCTGCAGGGGTGGGATACGCAGTATTTT
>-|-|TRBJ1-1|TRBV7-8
CASSLGRSSEAFF
TGTGCCAGCAGCTTAGGCCGAAGCTCTGAAGCTTTCTTT
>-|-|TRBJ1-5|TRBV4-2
CASSQASPTSGSNQPQHF
TGTGCCAGCAGCCAAGCTAGTCCCACTAGCGGGAGCAATCAGCCCCAGCATTTT
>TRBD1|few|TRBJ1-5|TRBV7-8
CASSSRGQGFQPQHF
TGTGCCAGCAGCTCAAGGGGACAGGGGTTTCAGCCCCAGCATTTT
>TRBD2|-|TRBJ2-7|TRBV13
CASSLRAGGPYLGEQYF
TGTGCCAGCAGCTTAAGGGCGGGGGGGCCGTATTTGGGCGAGCAGTACTTC
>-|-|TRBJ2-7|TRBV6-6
CASSRPDTYEQYF
TGTGCCAGCAGTCGGCCGGACACCTACGAGCAGTACTTC
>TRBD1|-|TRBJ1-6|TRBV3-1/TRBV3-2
CASSQDRTGNNSPLHF
TGTGCCAGCAGCCAAGATAGGACAGGGAATAATTCACCCCTCCACTTT
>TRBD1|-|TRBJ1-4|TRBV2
CASSDRGLQEKLFF
TGTGCCAGCAGCGACAGGGGGCTCCAGGAAAAACTGTTTTTT
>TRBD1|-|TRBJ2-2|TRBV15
CATSRVPGQGSNTGELFF
TGTGCCACCAGCAGAGTCCCGGGACAGGGGTCCAACACCGGGGAGCTGTTTTTT
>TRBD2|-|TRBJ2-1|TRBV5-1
CASSPTSGREQFF
TGCGCCAGCAGCCCGACTAGCGGAAGAGAGCAGTTCTTC
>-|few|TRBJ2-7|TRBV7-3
CASSTDGGSYEQYF
TGTGCCAGCAGCACAGACGGAGGATCCTACGAGCAGTACTTC
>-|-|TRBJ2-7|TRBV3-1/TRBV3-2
CASSQVGGVVEQYF
TGTGCCAGCAGCCAAGTTGGCGGCGTGGTCGAGCAGTACTTC
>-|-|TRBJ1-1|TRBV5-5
CASSPIGQSAFF
TGTGCCAGCAGCCCTATCGGACAGAGCGCTTTCTTT
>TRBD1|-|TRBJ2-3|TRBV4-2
CASSQEGALDRPTPFSTDTQYF
TGTGCCAGCAGCCAAGAGGGCGCGCTGGACAGGCCGACTCCCTTTAGCACAGATACGCAGTATTTT
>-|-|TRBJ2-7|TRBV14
CASSQAPFGEQYF
TGTGCCAGCAGCCAAGCCCCCTTCGGCGAGCAGTACTTC
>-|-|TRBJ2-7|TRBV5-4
CASSFPTDPNEQYF
TGTGCCAGCAGCTTCCCGACTGATCCTAACGAGCAGTACTTC
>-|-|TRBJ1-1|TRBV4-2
CASSQDWAVGNTEAFF
TGTGCCAGCAGCCAAGATTGGGCAGTAGGGAACACTGAAGCTTTCTTT
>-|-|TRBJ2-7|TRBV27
CASSLSPYGGYEQYF
TGTGCCAGCAGTTTATCGCCCTACGGAGGCTACGAGCAGTACTTC
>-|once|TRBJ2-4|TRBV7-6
CASSEGQSNIQYF
TGTGCCAGCAGCGAAGGACAGAGTAACATTCAGTACTTC
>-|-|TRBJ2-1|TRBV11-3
CASSPNAGSSYNEQFF
TGTGCCAGCAGCCCCAACGCGGGGAGCTCCTACAATGAGCAGTTCTTC
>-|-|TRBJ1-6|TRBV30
CAWSVGQVRNSPLHF
TGTGCCTGGAGTGTAGGCCAGGTCAGGAATTCACCCCTCCACTTT
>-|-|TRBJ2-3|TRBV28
CASSSDLGTDTQYF
TGTGCCAGCAGTTCGGACTTGGGCACAGATACGCAGTATTTT
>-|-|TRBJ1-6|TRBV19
CASSIDSVANSPLHF
TGTGCCAGTAGTATTGACAGCGTCGCGAATTCACCCCTCCACTTT
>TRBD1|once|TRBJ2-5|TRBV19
CASSPRTGPETQYF
TGTGCCAGTAGTCCAAGGACAGGTCCGGAGACCCAGTACTTC
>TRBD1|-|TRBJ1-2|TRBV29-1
CSVGDRGYGYTF
TGCAGCGTAGGGGACAGGGGTTATGGCTACACCTTC
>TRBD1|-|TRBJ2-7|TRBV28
CASSSSSGQGAYEQYF
TGTGCCAGCAGTTCCTCCTCCGGACAGGGGGCCTACGAGCAGTACTTC
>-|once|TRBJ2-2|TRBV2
CASTQYYAGTGELFF
TGTGCCAGCACCCAATATTACGCGGGCACCGGGGAGCTGTTTTTT
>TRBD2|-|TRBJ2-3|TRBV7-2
CASSSSGGADTQYF
TGTGCCAGCAGTTCTAGCGGGGGGGCAGATACGCAGTATTTT
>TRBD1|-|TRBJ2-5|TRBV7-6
CASSLRVGTGGMQTQYF
TGTGCCAGCAGCTTGAGGGTCGGGACAGGGGGCATGCAGACCCAGTACTTC
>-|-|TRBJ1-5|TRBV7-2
CASSRHFNQPQHF
TGTGCCAGCAGCAGACACTTTAATCAGCCCCAGCATTTT
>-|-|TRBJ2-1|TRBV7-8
CASSLVLRRSSNEQFF
TGTGCCAGCAGCTTAGTGCTTCGGCGGAGTTCGAATGAGCAGTTCTTC
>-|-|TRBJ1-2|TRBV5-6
CASSFGRGWSTDGYTF
TGTGCCAGCAGCTTCGGTAGGGGTTGGTCAACGGATGGCTACACCTTC
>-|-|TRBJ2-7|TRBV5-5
CASSWSSGSYEQYF
TGTGCCAGCAGCTGGAGCAGTGGCTCCTACGAGCAGTACTTC
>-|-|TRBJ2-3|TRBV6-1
CASSELADTQYF
TGTGCCAGCAGTGAATTAGCAGATACGCAGTATTTT
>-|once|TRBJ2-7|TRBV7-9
CASSTRTVRDEQYF
TGTGCCAGCAGCACGAGGACAGTTAGGGACGAGCAGTACTTC
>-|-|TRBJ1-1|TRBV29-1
CSVSGRVGTEAFF
TGCAGCGTCTCGGGCAGGGTCGGCACTGAAGCTTTCTTT
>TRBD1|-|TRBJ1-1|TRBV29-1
CSATGQLNTEAFF
TGCAGCGCCACGGGACAGCTGAACACTGAAGCTTTCTTT
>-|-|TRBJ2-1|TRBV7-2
CASSLIIRNEQFF
TGTGCCAGCAGCTTGATAATCCGGAATGAGCAGTTCTTC
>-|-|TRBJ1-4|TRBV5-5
CASSAMTLRGEKLFF
TGTGCCAGCAGCGCGATGACACTGCGGGGGGAAAAACTGTTTTTT
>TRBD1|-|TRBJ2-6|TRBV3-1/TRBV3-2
CASSPNRGNSGANVLTF
TGTGCCAGCAGCCCAAACAGGGGTAACTCTGGGGCCAACGTCCTGACTTTC
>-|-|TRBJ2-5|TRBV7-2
CASSSQAGPQETQYF
TGTGCCAGCAGCTCCCAAGCGGGCCCACAAGAGACCCAGTACTTC
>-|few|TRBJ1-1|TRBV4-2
CASSLPSGQLNTEAFF
TGTGCCAGCAGCCTCCCTTCTGGACAGTTGAACACTGAAGCTTTCTTT